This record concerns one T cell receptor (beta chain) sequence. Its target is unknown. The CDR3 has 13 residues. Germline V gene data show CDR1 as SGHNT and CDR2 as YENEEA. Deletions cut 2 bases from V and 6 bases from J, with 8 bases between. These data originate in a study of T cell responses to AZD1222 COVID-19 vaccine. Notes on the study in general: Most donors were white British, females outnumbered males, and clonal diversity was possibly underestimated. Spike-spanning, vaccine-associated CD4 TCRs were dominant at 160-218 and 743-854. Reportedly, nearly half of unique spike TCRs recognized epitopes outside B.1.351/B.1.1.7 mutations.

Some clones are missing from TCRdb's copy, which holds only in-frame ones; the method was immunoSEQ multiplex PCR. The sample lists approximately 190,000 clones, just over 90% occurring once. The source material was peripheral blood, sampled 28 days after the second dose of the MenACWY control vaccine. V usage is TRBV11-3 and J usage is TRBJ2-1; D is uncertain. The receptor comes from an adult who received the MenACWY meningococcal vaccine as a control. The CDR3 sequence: CASSLLGSNEQFF. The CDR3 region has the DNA TGTGCCAGCAGCTTACTTGGCAGCAATGAGCAGTTCTTC.